One and the same sample provided the 30 T cell receptor beta chains below, sequenced in a study of blood T cell repertoires in COVID-19. TCRdb's copy holds only in-frame clones and misses some; the assay was immunoSEQ multiplex PCR. The sample has some 230,000 clones; approximately 80% are singletons. Material for sequencing was PBMCs or T cells enriched from blood (not recorded which). These receptors all stem from a man aged 35-49 years who had recovered from COVID-19.

The chain combines TRBV7-2 with TRBJ1-1; 9 nucleotides align to TRBD1. This CDR3 contains 15 residues. Germline values: CDR1 SGHTA, CDR2 FQGNSA. The ends lost 4 bases at V and 5 bases at J; junction bases unmatched: 8. CDR3 protein: CASSYGHRGPTEAFF. The CDR3 bases are TGTGCCAGCAGCTACGGCCACAGGGGGCCGACTGAAGCTTTCTTT.

This sequence joins TRBV5-1 and TRBJ2-7, with D possibly TRBD1 on 5 matching bases. The CDR3 contains 15 residues. Germline values: CDR1 SGHRS, CDR2 YFSETQ. The V end was cut by 5 bases, the J end by 0 bases, with 15 bases between. The CDR3 DNA reads TGCGCCAGCAGGGAACAGGCCAGTAGCTCCTACGAGCAGTACTTC. Translated, it gives CASREQASSSYEQYF.

A few counts support this clone. The chain recombines TRBV5-4 with TRBJ2-5; 9 bases fit TRBD2. CDR3 size: 15 residues. The V gene end was trimmed by 4 bases and the J gene end by 3 bases; junction bases not matched to a gene: 7. From germline, CDR1 is SGHNT and CDR2 YYREEE (reference sequence). DNA for the CDR3: TGTGCCAGCAGCCAGACAGCGGGGGGTGAAGAGACCCAGTACTTC. It encodes CASSQTAGGEETQYF.

The chain employs TRBV12-5 and TRBJ2-1, with D possibly matching TRBD2 (5 bases). The V gene's germline CDR1 is LGHNT and CDR2 FRNRAP. Trimming took 7 bases from V and 0 from J, leaving 7 bases between them. The CDR3 loop spans 13 amino acids. The CDR3 protein is CASARGSYNEQFF. The CDR3 nucleotides read TGTGCTAGTGCCCGGGGCTCCTACAATGAGCAGTTCTTC.

This clone was seen a single time. The J gene is TRBJ1-2, the V gene TRBV19; D ambiguous. The CDR3 has 15 residues. Germline assignment: CDR1 LNHDA and CDR2 SQIVND (reference sequence). Trimming stripped 5 bases from V and 4 bases from J, with 17 bases between. DNA for the CDR3: TGTGCCAGTAGTGATTATGGAGGTTTTGTCTATGGCTACACCTTC. Protein sequence: CASSDYGGFVYGYTF.

The chain is built from TRBV2 and TRBJ1-2; D gene uncertain. Trimming pared 6 bases from V and 5 bases from J, leaving 19 bases between. The CDR3 totals 15 residues. Germline V gives CDR1 SNHLY, CDR2 FYNNEI. The CDR3 reads CASRDTYQVFYGYTF. In DNA, the CDR3 is TGTGCCAGCAGGGATACCTATCAGGTTTTTTATGGCTACACCTTC.

The CDR3 loop is CASSRVAGSADTQYF. The CDR3 nucleotides are TGTGCCAGCAGCCGGGTAGCGGGGTCTGCAGATACGCAGTATTTT. This chain connects TRBV7-3 to TRBJ2-3; 8 nucleotides line up with TRBD2. Trimming removed 5 bases from V and 4 bases from J; junction bases left unmatched: 8. This CDR3 is 15 amino acids long. Germline V gene sequence: CDR1 SGHTA, CDR2 FQGTGA. Supplemented by reference TRBV7-3 and TRBJ2-3, the full variable domain reads GAGVSQTPSNKVTEKGKYVELRCDPISGHTALYWYRQSLGQGPEFLIYFQGTGAADDSGLPNDRFFAVRPEGSVSTLKIQRTERGDSAVYLCASSRVAGSADTQYFGPGTRLTVL.

This clone appeared a few times. As DNA, the CDR3 is TGTGCCAGCAGCTTCCGTCTGAGCTCCTACGAGCAGTACTTC. It yields the protein CASSFRLSSYEQYF. The chain joins TRBV5-5 to TRBJ2-7; D not resolved. Germline V CDR1 and CDR2: SGHKS, YYEKEE (reference sequence). This CDR3 is built from 14 residues. V lost 2 bases to trimming and J lost 0 bases, with 9 bases between them.

V gene TRBV14 combines with J gene TRBJ2-1, with 8 bases lining up with TRBD2. The trim removed 7 bases at V and 0 bases at J, leaving 8 bases unmatched. Per germline, CDR1 SGHDN and CDR2 FVKESK. This CDR3 has 16 residues. CDR3 coding DNA: TGTGCCAGCACCGCGACTAGCGTGACCTCCTACAATGAGCAGTTCTTC. It translates to CASTATSVTSYNEQFF.

The chain uses TRBV9 and TRBJ2-5; 7 bases align to TRBD1. In germline, CDR1 is SGDLS, CDR2 YYNGEE. J lost 4 bases, V lost 4 bases, and 10 bases had no gene match. The CDR3 length is 15 residues. The CDR3 reads CASSLQGTDGETQYF. The CDR3 region has the DNA TGTGCCAGCAGCTTACAGGGGACGGATGGAGAGACCCAGTACTTC.

The chain links TRBV27 to TRBJ2-5, with TRBD2 identical over 7 bases. This CDR3 contains 14 residues. Germline loops: CDR1 MNHEY, CDR2 SMNVEV (reference sequence). The V segment lost 0 bases and the J segment 4 bases; nucleotides outside the gene matches: 2. The CDR3 protein is CASSLSTGGETQYF. In DNA form, the CDR3 reads TGTGCCAGCAGTTTATCTACGGGGGGAGAGACCCAGTACTTC.

This clone was seen a single time. The chain has TRBV6-5 and TRBJ1-2; 8 bases agree with TRBD1. This CDR3 contains 12 residues. V shed 6 bases, J shed 4 bases, and the junction held 1 base outside the gene matches. CDR1 and CDR2 from the germline V gene are MNHEY and SVGAGI. CDR3 DNA: TGTGCCAGCAGAGGACAGGGCTATGGCTACACCTTC. This codes for CASRGQGYGYTF.

The chain has TRBV28 and TRBJ1-1; 12 bases match TRBD1. The length of the CDR3 is 16 residues. J lost 5 bases, V lost 6 bases, and 10 bases had no gene match. Germline CDR1 reads MDHEN; CDR2 reads SYDVKM. The CDR3: CASSLVGQGARTEAFF. CDR3 bases: TGTGCCAGCAGCCTGGTGGGACAGGGGGCCAGAACTGAAGCTTTCTTT. The full variable domain, completed using reference TRBV28 and TRBJ1-1, is DVKVTQSSRYLVKRTGEKVFLECVQDMDHENMFWYRQDPGLGLRLIYFSYDVKMKEKGDIPEGYSVSREKKERFSLILESASTNQTSMYLCASSLVGQGARTEAFFGQGTRLTVV.

A few counts support this clone. V is TRBV6-2 or TRBV6-3 and J is TRBJ2-3; D is perhaps TRBD1 (6 bases). Deletions cut 6 bases from V and 0 bases from J, with 25 bases between. CDR1 and CDR2 (germline): MNHEY, SVGEGT. The CDR3 totals 19 residues. In nucleotides, the CDR3 is TGTGCCAGCAGCTTTGACCCTTTTGAACCGGGACAAAGCACAGATACGCAGTATTTT. It specifies CASSFDPFEPGQSTDTQYF.

The chain has TRBV6-2 or TRBV6-3 and TRBJ1-2; D is unclear. This CDR3 comprises 11 residues. The V and J ends lost 3 bases and 8 bases respectively, with 7 bases between them. Germline loops: CDR1 MNHEY, CDR2 SVGEGT. CDR3 nucleotides: TGTGCCAGCAGTTATCCGCGGGGCTACACCTTC. Protein: CASSYPRGYTF.

This clone has more than one count but fewer than ten. The chain is built from TRBV7-8 and TRBJ1-5, with 9 bases aligning to TRBD1. Per the germline V gene, CDR1 is SGHVS and CDR2 is FQNEAQ. This CDR3 is 15 amino acids long. The J segment lost 4 bases and the V segment lost 6 bases, leaving 7 bases of the junction unmatched. CDR3 protein: CASRRGQGGNQPQHF. The CDR3, as DNA: TGTGCCAGCAGGCGGGGACAGGGTGGAAATCAGCCCCAGCATTTT.

V usage is TRBV5-1 and J usage is TRBJ2-1; weak D call: TRBD2 (7 bases). The CDR3 sequence is 16 residues long. Trimming took 3 bases from V and 0 from J, leaving 13 bases between them. Looked up from germline, CDR1 is SGHRS and CDR2 is YFSETQ. The CDR3 spells CASSWGGGPSYNEQFF. DNA for the CDR3: TGCGCCAGCAGCTGGGGAGGGGGGCCCTCCTACAATGAGCAGTTCTTC.

The chain combines TRBV3-1 (or the pseudogene TRBV3-2) with TRBJ2-5; 8 bases line up with TRBD2. With V trimmed by 4 bases and J by 4 bases, 8 bases remained unmatched. CDR3 length: 15 residues. Per the germline V gene, CDR1 is LGHDT and CDR2 is YNNKEL (reference sequence). The CDR3 sequence is CASSRRRGEGETQYF. The CDR3 bases are TGTGCCAGCAGCCGGAGGCGGGGGGAGGGAGAGACCCAGTACTTC.

The rearrangement links TRBV28 to TRBJ2-7, with 8 bases that match TRBD1. Per germline, CDR1 MDHEN and CDR2 SYDVKM. The length of the CDR3 is 13 residues. The J segment lost 3 bases and the V segment lost 6 bases, leaving 4 bases of the junction unmatched. CDR3 sequence (DNA): TGTGCCAGCAGAGGGACAGGAATCTACGAGCAGTACTTC. Residues: CASRGTGIYEQYF.

A few counts support this clone. This chain's CDR3 is CATQSTDSRGESYEQYF. CDR3 coding DNA: TGTGCCACTCAATCCACGGACAGTCGGGGGGAATCCTACGAGCAGTACTTC. J is TRBJ2-7 and V is TRBV10-3; the D gene is possibly TRBD2 (7 bases). Looked up from germline, CDR1 is ENHRY and CDR2 is SYGVKD. This CDR3 spans 17 amino acids. Trimming removed 10 bases from V and 1 base from J, with 26 bases in between.

The genes are TRBV4-1 and TRBJ1-4; no reliable D call. Per germline, CDR1 MGHRA and CDR2 YSYEKL. The CDR3 is made up of 14 amino acids. V was pared by 0 bases and J by 7 bases, with 9 bases between. The chain's CDR3 is CASSQDLGREKLFF. CDR3 nucleotides: TGCGCCAGCAGCCAAGATCTGGGCCGTGAAAAACTGTTTTTT.

CDR3 sequence (DNA): TGCAGCGTTCCAAAAAGGGCTAGCGGGATTAATTACAATGAGCAGTTCTTC. As protein: CSVPKRASGINYNEQFF. The chain has TRBV29-1 and TRBJ2-1, with TRBD2 matching 9 bases. Germline V CDR1 and CDR2: SQVTM, ANQGSEA. The CDR3 is 17 residues long. Unmatched junction bases numbered 15, after V lost 5 bases and J lost 4 bases.

This clone was seen a single time. The V gene is TRBV28, the J gene TRBJ1-1; no clear D. The CDR3 is 11 amino acids. V was shortened by 9 bases and J by 3 bases, with 8 bases between the two germline ends. Germline V gene data show CDR1 as MDHEN and CDR2 as SYDVKM. The CDR3 is CASGRDTEAFF. CDR3 in DNA: TGTGCCAGTGGGCGGGACACTGAAGCTTTCTTT. Based on the CDR3 plus reference TRBV28 and TRBJ1-1, the full variable domain is DVKVTQSSRYLVKRTGEKVFLECVQDMDHENMFWYRQDPGLGLRLIYFSYDVKMKEKGDIPEGYSVSREKKERFSLILESASTNQTSMYLCASGRDTEAFFGQGTRLTVV.

This chain uses TRBV12-3 or TRBV12-4 with TRBJ2-3; no firm D call. This CDR3 is built from 12 residues. Trimming removed 5 bases at V and 9 bases at J, with 12 bases between. CDR3 residues: CASSASQWTQYF. CDR3 nucleotide sequence: TGTGCCAGCAGTGCCTCACAGTGGACGCAGTATTTT.

This sequence joins TRBV9 and TRBJ1-1; 9 bases fit TRBD1. This CDR3 comprises 15 residues. V was pared by 6 bases and J by 4 bases, with 10 bases of the junction left unmatched. Germline values: CDR1 SGDLS, CDR2 YYNGEE. The DNA of the CDR3 is TGTGCCAGCAAAGGGGGACAGGGAGTAAGCACTGAAGCTTTCTTT. Its protein is CASKGGQGVSTEAFF.

V is TRBV5-1 and J is TRBJ1-2; D not certain. V was cut by 0 bases and J by 12 bases, with 9 bases left in between. This CDR3 region has 11 residues. The germline CDR1 and CDR2 sequences are SGHRS and YFSETQ. CDR3 region: CASSLALRDTF. CDR3 bases: TGCGCCAGCAGCTTGGCCCTTCGGGACACCTTC.

The genes are TRBV5-1 and TRBJ2-3, with D unresolved. Germline lookup yields CDR1 SGHRS and CDR2 YFSETQ. The CDR3 is 13 amino acids. With 4 bases removed from V and 2 bases from J, the gap between germline ends came to 8 bases. CDR3: CASSQKPTDTQYF. The DNA for the CDR3 is TGCGCCAGCAGCCAGAAACCCACAGATACGCAGTATTTT.

About this clone itself: The sample holds other DNA sequences that translate to the same CDR3. This chain connects TRBV6-5 to TRBJ1-1, with no clear D. Trimming stripped 3 bases from V and 3 bases from J, with 11 bases between. CDR1 and CDR2 from the germline V gene are MNHEY and SVGAGI. This CDR3 comprises 14 residues. The CDR3 loop is CASSYSRGDTEAFF. Written as DNA, the CDR3 is TGTGCCAGCAGTTATTCCCGGGGAGACACTGAAGCTTTCTTT.

The V call is TRBV4-1, the J call TRBJ2-3, with D unclear. CDR1 is MGHRA, CDR2 YSYEKL, per germline. The CDR3 runs 14 residues. The ends were cut back, 0 bases at V and 0 bases at J, with 4 bases in the middle. The CDR3 DNA reads TGCGCCAGCAGCCAAGATCTTAGCACAGATACGCAGTATTTT. Translation: CASSQDLSTDTQYF.

The V gene is TRBV29-1, the J gene TRBJ2-2, with D perhaps TRBD2 (5 bases). The CDR3 contains 14 residues. Germline assignment: CDR1 SQVTM and CDR2 ANQGSEA. V was pared by 4 bases and J by 0 bases, with 9 bases between. CDR3 coding DNA: TGCAGCGTTGGGAGGAACGCGAACACCGGGGAGCTGTTTTTT. This codes for CSVGRNANTGELFF.